The clone carrying this T cell receptor (beta chain) was counted at least ten times. This specimen belongs to a study of T cells in Graves' hyperthyroidism and ophthalmopathy. Amplified regions were TCR beta CDR3 sequences from RNA transcripts. HTBI primers drove first-round RT-PCR of the TCR CDR3. TCRdb used MiXCR to reprocess the multiplex PCR reads, holding one entry per CDR3 protein. This table has around 610,000 distinct CDR3 sequences, approximately 15% appearing once. The V and J ends lost 5 bases and 7 bases respectively, with 12 bases between them. CDR1 SGHTA and CDR2 FQGNSA come from the germline V gene. The CDR3 extends over 13 amino acids.

This receptor was obtained from a woman between 35 and 50 years old with Graves' ophthalmopathy. Source material: blood. This chain links TRBV7-2 with TRBJ2-4; D may be TRBD1 (6 bases). The CDR3 DNA follows: TGTGCCAGCAGCGCCGACAGGTTGAACATTCAGTACTTC. This sequence encodes CASSADRLNIQYF.